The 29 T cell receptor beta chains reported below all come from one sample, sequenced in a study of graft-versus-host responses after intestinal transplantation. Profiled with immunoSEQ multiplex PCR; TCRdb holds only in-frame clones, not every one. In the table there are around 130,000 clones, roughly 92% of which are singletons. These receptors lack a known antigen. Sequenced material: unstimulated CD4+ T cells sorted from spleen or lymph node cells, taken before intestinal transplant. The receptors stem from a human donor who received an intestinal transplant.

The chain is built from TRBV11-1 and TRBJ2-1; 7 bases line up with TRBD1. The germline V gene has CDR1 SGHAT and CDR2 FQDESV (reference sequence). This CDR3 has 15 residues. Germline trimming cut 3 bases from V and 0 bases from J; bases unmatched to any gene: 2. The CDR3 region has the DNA TGTGCCAGCAGCTTGACAGGGAGCTCCTACAATGAGCAGTTCTTC. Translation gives CASSLTGSSYNEQFF.

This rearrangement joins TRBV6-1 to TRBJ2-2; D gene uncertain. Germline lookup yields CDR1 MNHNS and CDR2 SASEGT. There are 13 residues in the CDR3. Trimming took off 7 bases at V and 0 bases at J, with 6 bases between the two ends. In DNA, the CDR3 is TGTGCCAGCAAGGTAACGAACACCGGGGAGCTGTTTTTT. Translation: CASKVTNTGELFF.

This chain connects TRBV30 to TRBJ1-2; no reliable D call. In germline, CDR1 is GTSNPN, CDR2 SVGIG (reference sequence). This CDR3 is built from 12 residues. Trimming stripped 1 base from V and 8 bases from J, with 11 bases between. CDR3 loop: CAWSAPGWGYTF. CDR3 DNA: TGTGCCTGGAGTGCTCCAGGATGGGGCTACACCTTC.

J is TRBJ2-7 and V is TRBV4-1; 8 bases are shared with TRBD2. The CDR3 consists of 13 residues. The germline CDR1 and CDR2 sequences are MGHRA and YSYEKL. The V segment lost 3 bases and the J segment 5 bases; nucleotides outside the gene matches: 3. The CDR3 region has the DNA TGCGCCAGCAGCCAGGCGGGGGGAAACGAGCAGTACTTC. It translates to CASSQAGGNEQYF.

The CDR3 sequence is CASSLVAGDTEAFF. Written as DNA, the CDR3 is TGCGCCAGCAGCTTGGTGGCTGGGGACACTGAAGCTTTCTTT. The genes are TRBV5-1 and TRBJ1-1; no clear D gene. Germline V gives CDR1 SGHRS, CDR2 YFSETQ. The CDR3 has 14 amino acids. The germline V and J ends were trimmed by 0 bases and 3 bases, with 9 bases remaining between them.

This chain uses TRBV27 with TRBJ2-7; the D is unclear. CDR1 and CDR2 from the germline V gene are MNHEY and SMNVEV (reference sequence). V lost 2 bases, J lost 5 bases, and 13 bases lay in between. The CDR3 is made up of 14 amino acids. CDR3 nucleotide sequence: TGTGCCAGCAGTTTAAGCAGAAACAACAACGAGCAGTACTTC. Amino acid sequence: CASSLSRNNNEQYF.

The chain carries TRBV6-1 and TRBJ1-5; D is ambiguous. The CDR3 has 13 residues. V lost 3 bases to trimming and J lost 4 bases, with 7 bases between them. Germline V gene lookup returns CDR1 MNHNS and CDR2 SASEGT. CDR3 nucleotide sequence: TGTGCCAGCAGTGACCAGGCAAATCAGCCCCAGCATTTT. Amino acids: CASSDQANQPQHF.

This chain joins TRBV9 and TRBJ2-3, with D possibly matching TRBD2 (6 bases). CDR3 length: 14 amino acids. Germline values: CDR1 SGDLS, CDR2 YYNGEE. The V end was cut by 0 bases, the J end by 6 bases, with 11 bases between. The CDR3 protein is CASSVGPRGDTQYF. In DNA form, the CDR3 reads TGTGCCAGCAGCGTAGGACCCCGGGGGGATACGCAGTATTTT. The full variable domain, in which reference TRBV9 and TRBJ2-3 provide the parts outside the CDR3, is DSGVTQTPKHLITATGQRVTLRCSPRSGDLSVYWYQQSLDQGLQFLIQYYNGEERAKGNILERFSAQQFPDLHSELNLSSLELGDSALYFCASSVGPRGDTQYFGPGTRLTVL.

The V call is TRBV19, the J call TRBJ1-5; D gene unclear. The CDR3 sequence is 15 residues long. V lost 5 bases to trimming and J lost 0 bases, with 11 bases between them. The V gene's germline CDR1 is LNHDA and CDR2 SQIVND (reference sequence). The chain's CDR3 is CASSSGDYSNQPQHF. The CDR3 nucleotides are TGTGCCAGTAGTTCCGGGGATTATAGCAATCAGCCCCAGCATTTT.

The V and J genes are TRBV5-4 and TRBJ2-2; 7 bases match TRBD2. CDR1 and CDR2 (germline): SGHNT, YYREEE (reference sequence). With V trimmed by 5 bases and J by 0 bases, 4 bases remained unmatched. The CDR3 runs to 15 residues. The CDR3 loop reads CASSPGGTNTGELFF. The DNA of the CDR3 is TGTGCCAGCAGTCCCGGGGGGACGAACACCGGGGAGCTGTTTTTT. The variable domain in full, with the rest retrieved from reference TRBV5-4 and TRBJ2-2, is ETGVTQSPTHLIKTRGQQVTLRCSSQSGHNTVSWYQQALGQGPQFIFQYYREEENGRGNFPPRFSGLQFPNYSSELNVNALELDDSALYLCASSPGGTNTGELFFGEGSRLTVL.

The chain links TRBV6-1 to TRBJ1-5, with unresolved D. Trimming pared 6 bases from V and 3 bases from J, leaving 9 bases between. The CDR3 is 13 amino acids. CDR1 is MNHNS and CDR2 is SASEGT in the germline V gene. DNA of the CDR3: TGTGCCAGCAGCCTCGGGTCCAATCAGCCCCAGCATTTT. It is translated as CASSLGSNQPQHF.

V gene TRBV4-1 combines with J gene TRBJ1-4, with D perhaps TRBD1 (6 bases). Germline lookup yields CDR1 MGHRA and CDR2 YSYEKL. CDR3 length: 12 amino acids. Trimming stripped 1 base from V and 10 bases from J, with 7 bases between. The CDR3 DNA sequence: TGCGCCAGCAGCCAAGTAGGGGGAAAACTGTTTTTT. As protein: CASSQVGGKLFF.

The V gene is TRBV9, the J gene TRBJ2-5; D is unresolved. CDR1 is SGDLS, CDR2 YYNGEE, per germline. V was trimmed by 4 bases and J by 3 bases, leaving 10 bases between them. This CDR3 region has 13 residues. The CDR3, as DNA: TGTGCCAGCAGCCCAACCAACGAAGAGACCCAGTACTTC. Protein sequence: CASSPTNEETQYF.

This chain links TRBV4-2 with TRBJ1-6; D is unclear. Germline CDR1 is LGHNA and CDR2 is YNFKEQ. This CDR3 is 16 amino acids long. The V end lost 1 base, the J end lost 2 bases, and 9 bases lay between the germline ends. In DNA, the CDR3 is TGTGCCAGCAGCCAAGGGAGGGAAACCTATAATTCACCCCTCCACTTT. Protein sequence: CASSQGRETYNSPLHF.

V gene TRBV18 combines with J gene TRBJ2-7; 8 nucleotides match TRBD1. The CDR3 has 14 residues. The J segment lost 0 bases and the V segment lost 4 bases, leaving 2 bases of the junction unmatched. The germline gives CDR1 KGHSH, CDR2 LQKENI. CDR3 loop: CASSLDRASYEQYF. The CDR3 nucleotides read TGTGCCAGCTCACTGGACAGGGCCTCCTACGAGCAGTACTTC.

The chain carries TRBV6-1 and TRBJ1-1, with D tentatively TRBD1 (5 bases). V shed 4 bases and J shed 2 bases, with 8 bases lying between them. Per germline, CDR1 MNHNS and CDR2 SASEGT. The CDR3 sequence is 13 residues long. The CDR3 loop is CASSADRNTEAFF. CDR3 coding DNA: TGTGCCAGCAGTGCAGACAGAAACACTGAAGCTTTCTTT.

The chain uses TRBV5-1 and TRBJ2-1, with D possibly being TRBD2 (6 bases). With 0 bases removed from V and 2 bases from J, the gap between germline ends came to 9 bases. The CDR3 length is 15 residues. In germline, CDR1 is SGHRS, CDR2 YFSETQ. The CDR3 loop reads CASSLGTGAYNEQFF. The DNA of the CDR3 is TGCGCCAGCAGCTTGGGAACGGGGGCCTACAATGAGCAGTTCTTC. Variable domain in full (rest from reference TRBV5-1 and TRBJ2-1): KAGVTQTPRYLIKTRGQQVTLSCSPISGHRSVSWYQQTPGQGLQFLFEYFSETQRNKGNFPGRFSGRQFSNSRSEMNVSTLELGDSALYLCASSLGTGAYNEQFFGPGTRLTVL.

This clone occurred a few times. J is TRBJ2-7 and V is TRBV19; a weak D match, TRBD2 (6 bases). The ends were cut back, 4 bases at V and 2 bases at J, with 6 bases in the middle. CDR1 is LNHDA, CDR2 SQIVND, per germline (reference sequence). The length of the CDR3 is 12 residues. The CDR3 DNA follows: TGTGCCAGTAGTAGCGGGACCTACGAGCAGTACTTC. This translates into CASSSGTYEQYF.

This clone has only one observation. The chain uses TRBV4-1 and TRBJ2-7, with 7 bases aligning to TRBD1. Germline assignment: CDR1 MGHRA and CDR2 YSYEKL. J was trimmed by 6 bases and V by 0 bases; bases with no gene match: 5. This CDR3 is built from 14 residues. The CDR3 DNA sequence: TGCGCCAGCAGCCAAGAGAACAGGGGCTCCGAGCAGTACTTC. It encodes CASSQENRGSEQYF.

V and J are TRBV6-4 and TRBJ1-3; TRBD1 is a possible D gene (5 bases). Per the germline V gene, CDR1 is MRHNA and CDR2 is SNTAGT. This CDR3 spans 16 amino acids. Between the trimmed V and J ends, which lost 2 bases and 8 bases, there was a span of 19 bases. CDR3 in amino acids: CASSDPQQAPPDTIYF. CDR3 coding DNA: TGTGCCAGCAGTGACCCTCAACAGGCTCCACCAGACACCATATATTTT.

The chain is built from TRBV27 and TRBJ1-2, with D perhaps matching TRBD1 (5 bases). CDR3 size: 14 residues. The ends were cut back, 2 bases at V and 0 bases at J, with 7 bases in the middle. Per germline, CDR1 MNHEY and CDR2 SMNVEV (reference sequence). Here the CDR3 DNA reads TGTGCCAGCAGTTTACGACAGACTAACTATGGCTACACCTTC. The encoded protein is CASSLRQTNYGYTF.

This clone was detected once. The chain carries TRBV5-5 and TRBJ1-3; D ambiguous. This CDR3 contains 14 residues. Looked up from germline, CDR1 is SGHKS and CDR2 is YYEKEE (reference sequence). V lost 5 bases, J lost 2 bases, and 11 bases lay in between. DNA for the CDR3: TGTGCCAGCAGTCTCGTTCCCGCTGGAAACACCATATATTTT. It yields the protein CASSLVPAGNTIYF.

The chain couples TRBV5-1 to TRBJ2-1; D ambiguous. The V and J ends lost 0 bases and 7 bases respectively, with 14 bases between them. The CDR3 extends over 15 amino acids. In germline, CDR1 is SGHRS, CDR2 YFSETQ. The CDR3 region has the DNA TGCGCCAGCAGCTTGGAGTCGGTAGTCTGGAATGAGCAGTTCTTC. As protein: CASSLESVVWNEQFF.

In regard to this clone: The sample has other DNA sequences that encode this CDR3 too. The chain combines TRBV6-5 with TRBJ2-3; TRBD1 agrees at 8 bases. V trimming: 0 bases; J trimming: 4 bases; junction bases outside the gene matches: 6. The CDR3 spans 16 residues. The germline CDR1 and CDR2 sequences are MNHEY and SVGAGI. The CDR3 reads CASSYSSRGLPDTQYF. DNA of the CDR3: TGTGCCAGCAGTTACTCGAGCAGGGGGCTCCCAGATACGCAGTATTTT.

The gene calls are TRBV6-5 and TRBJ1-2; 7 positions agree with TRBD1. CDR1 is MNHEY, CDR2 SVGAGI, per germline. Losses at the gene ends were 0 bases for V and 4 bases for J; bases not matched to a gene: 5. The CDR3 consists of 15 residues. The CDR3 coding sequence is TGTGCCAGCAGTTACTCTCAGGGGGGTGGCTATGGCTACACCTTC. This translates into CASSYSQGGGYGYTF.

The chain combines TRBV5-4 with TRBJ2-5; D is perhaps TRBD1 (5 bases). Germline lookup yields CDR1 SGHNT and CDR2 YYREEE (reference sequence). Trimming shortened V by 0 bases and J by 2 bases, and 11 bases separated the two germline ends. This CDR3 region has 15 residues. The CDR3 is CASSLGRVRQETQYF. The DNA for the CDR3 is TGTGCCAGCAGCTTGGGCAGGGTCCGTCAAGAGACCCAGTACTTC.

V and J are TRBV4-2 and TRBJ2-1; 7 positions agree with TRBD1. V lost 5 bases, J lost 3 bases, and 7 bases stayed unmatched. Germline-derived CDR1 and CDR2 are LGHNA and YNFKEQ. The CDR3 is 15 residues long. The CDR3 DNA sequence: TGTGCCAGCAGCGAGAGAGGGGGCTACTACAATGAGCAGTTCTTC. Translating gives CASSERGGYYNEQFF.

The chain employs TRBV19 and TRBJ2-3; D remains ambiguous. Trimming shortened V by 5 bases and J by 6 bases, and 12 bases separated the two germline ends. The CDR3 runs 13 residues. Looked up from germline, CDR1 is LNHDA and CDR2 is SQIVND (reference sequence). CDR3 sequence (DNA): TGTGCCAGTAGTCCCCGCGTCGGGGATACGCAGTATTTT. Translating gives CASSPRVGDTQYF.

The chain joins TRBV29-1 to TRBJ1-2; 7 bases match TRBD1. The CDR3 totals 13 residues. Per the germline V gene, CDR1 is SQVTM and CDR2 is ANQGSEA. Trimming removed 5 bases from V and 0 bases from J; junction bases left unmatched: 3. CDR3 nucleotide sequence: TGCAGCGTTCTTCAGGGGGCTAACTATGGCTACACCTTC. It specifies CSVLQGANYGYTF.